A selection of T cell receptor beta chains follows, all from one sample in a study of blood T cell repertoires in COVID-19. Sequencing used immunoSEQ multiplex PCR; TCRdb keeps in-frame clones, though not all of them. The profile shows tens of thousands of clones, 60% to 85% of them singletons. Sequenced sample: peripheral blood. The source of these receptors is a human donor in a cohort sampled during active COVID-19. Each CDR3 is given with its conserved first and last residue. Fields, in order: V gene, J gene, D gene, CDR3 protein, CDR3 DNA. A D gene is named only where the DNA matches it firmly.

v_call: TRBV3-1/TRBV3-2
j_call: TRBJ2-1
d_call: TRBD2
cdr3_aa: CASSVGGSSYNEQFF
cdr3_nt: TGTGCCAGCAGCGTGGGCGGGAGCTCCTACAATGAGCAGTTCTTC

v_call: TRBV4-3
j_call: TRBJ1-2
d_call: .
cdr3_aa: CASSPISSVNYGYTF
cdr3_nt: TGCGCCAGCAGCCCCATATCGAGCGTTAACTATGGCTACACCTTC

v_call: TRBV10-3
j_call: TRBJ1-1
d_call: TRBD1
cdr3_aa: CAIRPGQGIKTEAFF
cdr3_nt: TGTGCCATCAGGCCGGGACAGGGGATCAAGACTGAAGCTTTCTTT

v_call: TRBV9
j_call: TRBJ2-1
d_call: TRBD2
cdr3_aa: CASSVTAGVYNEQFF
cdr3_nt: TGTGCCAGCAGCGTAACAGCGGGAGTCTACAATGAGCAGTTCTTC

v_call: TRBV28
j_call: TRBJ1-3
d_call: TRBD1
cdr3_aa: CASGGQDLGNTIYF
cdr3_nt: TGTGCCAGCGGGGGACAGGACCTTGGAAACACCATATATTTT

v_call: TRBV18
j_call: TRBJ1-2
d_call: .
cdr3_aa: CASSPEGFWDYTF
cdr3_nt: TGTGCCAGCTCACCAGAGGGTTTTTGGGACTACACCTTC

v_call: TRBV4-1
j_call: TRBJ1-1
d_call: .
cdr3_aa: CASSQAWSGADTEAFF
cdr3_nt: TGCGCCAGCAGCCAAGCCTGGTCAGGGGCGGACACTGAAGCTTTCTTT

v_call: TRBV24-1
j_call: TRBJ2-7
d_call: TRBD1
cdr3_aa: CATSDSGDREAYEQYF
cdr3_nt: TGTGCCACCAGTGATTCTGGGGACAGGGAGGCCTACGAGCAGTACTTC

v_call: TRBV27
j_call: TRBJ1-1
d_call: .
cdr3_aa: CASSPPGGNTEAFF
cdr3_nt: TGTGCCAGCAGTCCCCCGGGGGGCAACACTGAAGCTTTCTTT

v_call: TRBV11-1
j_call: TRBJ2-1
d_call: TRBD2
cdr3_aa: CASSQRTSGSYEQFF
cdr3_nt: TGTGCCAGCAGCCAACGCACTAGCGGGAGTTATGAGCAGTTCTTC

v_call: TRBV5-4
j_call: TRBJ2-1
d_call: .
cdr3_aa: CASSEGTRYVEQFF
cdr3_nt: TGTGCCAGCAGCGAGGGGACACGTTATGTTGAGCAGTTCTTC

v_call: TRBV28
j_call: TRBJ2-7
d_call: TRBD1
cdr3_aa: CASSFRDRGYEQYF
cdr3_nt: TGTGCCAGCAGTTTTAGGGACAGGGGGTACGAGCAGTACTTC